The T cell receptor (beta chain) under discussion was sequenced for a study of blood T cell repertoires in COVID-19. Study at large: Specimens from acute and convalescent COVID-19 originated in the United States, Italy and Spain.

Germline CDR1 and CDR2: LGHDT and YNNKEL (reference sequence). CDR3 size: 18 residues. V was clipped by 2 bases and J by 6 bases, with 22 bases between them. Generated by immunoSEQ multiplex PCR, the TCRdb table keeps only in-frame clones and is missing some. The repertoire holds 60,000 or so clones, with 70% to 90% as singletons. The TCR comes from a man between 60 and 70 years old with acute or convalescent COVID-19. The sequencing input was peripheral blood. The chain employs TRBV3-1 (or the pseudogene TRBV3-2) and TRBJ1-4, with D perhaps TRBD1 (6 bases). CDR3 sequence: CASSQPRTQGRGDEKLFF. The CDR3 DNA sequence: TGTGCCAGCAGCCAACCGAGAACCCAGGGGCGAGGCGATGAAAAACTGTTTTTT.